The TCR beta chain under discussion was sequenced for a study of vaccination and CD4 T cells after COVID-19. Turning to the study itself: Researchers treated cells with overlapping spike peptides taken from SARS-CoV-2, HCoV-NL63, HCoV-OC43 and HCoV-229E. Study results and caveats: In convalescent patients, a median approximately 86% of post-vaccine SARS-CoV-2-reactive clones appeared only after vaccination.

About this clonotype itself: The antigen is unknown.

The assay that was used to sequence DNA from cultured CD4+ T cells was the Oncomine TCR Beta short-read assay. TCRdb reanalysed the PCR reads using MiXCR and keeps one entry per CDR3 protein. Of about 7,600 distinct CDR3 sequences in the sample, less than 25% were seen once. Treatment defined: roughly 11-day PBMC culture with coronavirus spike peptide pools or control peptides (ViraFEST assay). Each well held approximately 2 million PBMCs in IL-2 (around 10 IU/ml) medium with about 10 ug/ml peptide pools. Trimming removed 6 bases from V and 4 bases from J, with 12 bases in between. CDR1 is SGHNT, CDR2 YENEEA, per germline. This CDR3 comprises 13 residues.

The V gene is TRBV11-3, the J gene TRBJ1-2, with a tentative D call TRBD1 (5 bases). The source material was CD4+ T cells from blood, cultured in vitro, sampled after SARS-CoV-2 vaccination. The clonotype originates from a human donor who had recovered from COVID-19. In nucleotides, the CDR3 is TGTGCCAGCAGGAGCGGGGGAGGCTATGGCTACACCTTC. Protein product: CASRSGGGYGYTF.